The 14 T cell receptor beta chains presented below share a single source sample, sequenced in a study of blood T cell repertoires in COVID-19. Profiled with immunoSEQ multiplex PCR; TCRdb holds only in-frame clones, not every one. The repertoire has around 110,000 clones, 70% to 85% of them found once; the top ten carry less than 8%. The sample comprised peripheral blood. The source is a man between 65 and 79 years old with active or convalescent COVID-19.

The V gene is TRBV28, the J gene TRBJ1-1, with TRBD1 matching over 7 bases. The CDR3 extends over 13 amino acids. V shed 7 bases and J 2 bases; nucleotides not matched to a gene: 4. Germline values: CDR1 MDHEN, CDR2 SYDVKM. CDR3 bases: TGTGCCAGCAACCAGGGGGGAAACACTGAAGCTTTCTTT. Translated: CASNQGGNTEAFF.

The V and J genes are TRBV5-6 and TRBJ2-3; 10 nucleotides match TRBD2. The CDR3 contains 15 residues. The V segment lost 0 bases and the J segment 3 bases; nucleotides outside the gene matches: 1. Germline V gives CDR1 SGHDT, CDR2 YYEEEE. CDR3 sequence: CASSLVAGGTDTQYF. CDR3 DNA sequence: TGTGCCAGCAGCTTGGTAGCGGGAGGAACAGATACGCAGTATTTT.

The rearrangement joins TRBV7-8 to TRBJ2-4; D not certain. CDR1 is SGHVS and CDR2 is FQNEAQ in the germline V gene. The CDR3 spans 12 residues. V gave up 5 bases and J gave up 4 bases, with 6 bases separating them. The CDR3 DNA is TGTGCCAGCAGCCCCCAAAAAAACATTCAGTACTTC. This sequence encodes CASSPQKNIQYF.

In nucleotides, the CDR3 is TGTGCCAGCAGCCCTGACAGAGCCTACGAGCAGTACTTC. Translating it yields CASSPDRAYEQYF. V and J are TRBV5-4 and TRBJ2-7; the D gene is possibly TRBD1 (5 bases). Trimming took off 4 bases at V and 2 bases at J, with 10 bases between the two ends. The CDR3 is 13 amino acids. The germline gives CDR1 SGHNT, CDR2 YYREEE (reference sequence).

V usage is TRBV25-1 and J usage is TRBJ1-2; D may be TRBD1 (6 bases). V was trimmed by 4 bases and J by 8 bases, leaving 11 bases between them. Germline V gives CDR1 MGHDK, CDR2 SYGVNS. This CDR3 has 12 amino acids. CDR3 region: CASSAYREGYTF. The DNA for the CDR3 is TGTGCCAGCAGTGCCTACAGGGAAGGCTACACCTTC.

CDR3 protein: CAWRDSGRNTIYF. The CDR3 DNA reads TGTGCCTGGAGGGACAGCGGTAGAAACACCATATATTTT. The rearrangement links TRBV30 to TRBJ1-3, with a possible D match to TRBD1 (6 bases). V shed 3 bases and J shed 5 bases, with 11 bases lying between them. This CDR3 region has 13 residues. CDR1 is GTSNPN and CDR2 is SVGIG in the germline V gene (reference sequence). Together with reference TRBV30 and TRBJ1-3, the CDR3 gives the full variable domain: SQTIHQWPATLVQPVGSPLSLECTVEGTSNPNLYWYRQAAGRGLQLLFYSVGIGQISSEVPQNLSASRPQDRQFILSSKKLLLSDSGFYLCAWRDSGRNTIYFGEGSWLTVV.

V gene TRBV6-1 combines with J gene TRBJ2-7, with 8 bases identical to TRBD2. Germline V lookup: CDR1 MNHNS, CDR2 SASEGT. The ends lost 1 base at V and 2 bases at J; junction bases unmatched: 19. The CDR3 consists of 20 residues. The CDR3 reads CASSEEPGGGGRNRPYEQYF. CDR3 DNA: TGTGCCAGCAGTGAAGAGCCTGGCGGGGGCGGGAGGAATCGCCCCTACGAGCAGTACTTC.

The sample holds a few counts of this clone. The CDR3 DNA is TGTGCCAGCAGTTACACAGAAACCAACTATGGCTACACCTTC. Amino acids: CASSYTETNYGYTF. The chain employs TRBV6-2 or TRBV6-3 and TRBJ1-2; D is undetermined. V shed 2 bases and J shed 2 bases, with 9 bases lying between them. CDR3 size: 14 residues. Germline V CDR1 and CDR2: MNHEY, SVGEGT.

This rearrangement joins TRBV3-1 (or the pseudogene TRBV3-2) to TRBJ2-5; maybe TRBD2 (6 bases). Germline V gene lookup returns CDR1 LGHDT and CDR2 YNNKEL (reference sequence). This CDR3 is built from 16 residues. V was pared by 6 bases and J by 5 bases, with 22 bases between. In DNA, the CDR3 is TGTGCCAGCAGAAACACTTTTGCGGGAACCCACGAGACCCAGTACTTC. Translation gives CASRNTFAGTHETQYF.

The chain uses TRBV5-1 and TRBJ1-2; perhaps TRBD1 as D (6 bases). The CDR3 is 15 amino acids. The V end lost 4 bases, the J end lost 5 bases, and 18 bases lay between the germline ends. CDR1 SGHRS and CDR2 YFSETQ come from the germline V gene. CDR3 DNA: TGCGCCAGCAGCACTGCCCTCGACAGGTTTTATGGCTACACCTTC. This encodes CASSTALDRFYGYTF. Filled out from reference TRBV5-1 and TRBJ1-2, the complete variable domain reads KAGVTQTPRYLIKTRGQQVTLSCSPISGHRSVSWYQQTPGQGLQFLFEYFSETQRNKGNFPGRFSGRQFSNSRSEMNVSTLELGDSALYLCASSTALDRFYGYTFGSGTRLTVV.

This clone was seen a single time. This sequence joins TRBV24-1 and TRBJ2-3; 10 bases align to TRBD2. The V gene end was trimmed by 4 bases and the J gene end by 8 bases; junction bases not matched to a gene: 11. This CDR3 is built from 16 residues. CDR1 is KGHDR and CDR2 is SFDVKD in the germline V gene. In DNA, the CDR3 is TGTGCCACCAGTGACCCTAGCGGGGGAAAAGTAGCTACGCAGTATTTT. Its translation: CATSDPSGGKVATQYF.

The chain recombines TRBV2 with TRBJ1-5; 9 nucleotides match TRBD1. This CDR3 is 15 amino acids long. Per the germline V gene, CDR1 is SNHLY and CDR2 is FYNNEI. J was trimmed by 9 bases and V by 6 bases; bases with no gene match: 12. The CDR3 DNA reads as TGTGCCAGCAGCCCCCCGGGACAGGGTCAATCGCCCCAGCATTTT. It translates to CASSPPGQGQSPQHF.

The chain uses TRBV7-2 and TRBJ1-5; tentatively, D is TRBD1 (6 bases). The length of the CDR3 is 14 residues. V lost 5 bases and J lost 4, with 12 bases in between. Germline values: CDR1 SGHTA, CDR2 FQGNSA. The chain's CDR3 is CASSAGQRNQPQHF. The CDR3 region has the DNA TGTGCCAGCAGCGCCGGACAGAGAAATCAGCCCCAGCATTTT.

The chain combines TRBV5-1 with TRBJ2-7, with 7 nucleotides matching TRBD1. The CDR3 is made up of 15 amino acids. Germline V gene lookup returns CDR1 SGHRS and CDR2 YFSETQ. Unmatched junction bases numbered 8, after V lost 4 bases and J lost 1 base. The CDR3 DNA sequence: TGCGCCAGCAGCCAGGGACAGACCCTTTCCTACGAGCAGTACTTC. This sequence encodes CASSQGQTLSYEQYF.